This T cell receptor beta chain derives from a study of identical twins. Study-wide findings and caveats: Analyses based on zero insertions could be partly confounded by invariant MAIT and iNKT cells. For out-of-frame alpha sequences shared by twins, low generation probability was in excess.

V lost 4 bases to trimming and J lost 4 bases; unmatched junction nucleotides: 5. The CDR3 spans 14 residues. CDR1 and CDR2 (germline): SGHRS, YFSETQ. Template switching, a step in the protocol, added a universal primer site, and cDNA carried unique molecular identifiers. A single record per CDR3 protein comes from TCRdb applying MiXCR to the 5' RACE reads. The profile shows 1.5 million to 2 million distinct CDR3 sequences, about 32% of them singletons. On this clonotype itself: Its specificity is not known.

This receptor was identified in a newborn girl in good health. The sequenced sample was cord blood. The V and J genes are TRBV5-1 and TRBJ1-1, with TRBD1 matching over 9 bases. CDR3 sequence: CASSRTGESTEAFF. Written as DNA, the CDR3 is TGCGCCAGCAGCCGGACAGGGGAAAGCACTGAAGCTTTCTTT.